The entry that follows covers one T cell receptor (beta chain) sequence. No antigen is known for it. Trimming at V came to 0 bases and at J to 1 base, leaving 6 bases not matched to a gene. The germline gives CDR1 SGHKS, CDR2 YYEKEE (reference sequence). CDR3 length equals 16 residues. The record originates from a study of cytomegalovirus exposure and HLA in healthy donors. The PCR used 60 Vbeta and 13 Jbeta primers. Clones were read by immunoSEQ multiplex PCR, and TCRdb kept only the in-frame ones, dropping some. The sample holds about 240,000 clones, approximately 81% seen once. Study results and caveats: Later work associated approximately 17,000 TCR beta sequences with HLA alleles at 0.05 false discovery rate.

The V call is TRBV5-5, the J call TRBJ2-5; TRBD2 agrees at 7 bases. Input material: PBMCs. The TCR was taken from a girl aged 2 to 10 in good health and CMV-seronegative. CDR3 sequence: CASSLGLAGFQETQYF. The CDR3 nucleotides read TGTGCCAGCAGCTTGGGACTAGCAGGCTTCCAAGAGACCCAGTACTTC.